A selection of T cell receptor beta chains follows, all from one sample in a study of T cell responses to AZD1222 COVID-19 vaccine. Repertoires were generated with immunoSEQ multiplex PCR, while TCRdb's copy carries only in-frame clones and drops some. The sample has 130,000 to 150,000 clones, 93% seen once. The starting material was peripheral blood, obtained on day 0 of AZD1222 vaccination. These receptors came from an adult in good health. Both conserved end residues are part of each CDR3. D genes are given only for firm matches. Some rows have no size entry. The others give once, few or many, or a class for an expanded clone.

d_call	v_call	j_call	cdr3_length	clone_size	cdr3_nt	cdr3_aa
TRBD2	TRBV7-3	TRBJ2-5	15	.	TGTGCCAGCAGCAAACTAGCGGGAGTGCAAGAGACCCAGTACTTC	CASSKLAGVQETQYF
TRBD1	TRBV6-4	TRBJ2-2	14	once	TGTGCCAGCAGGATGGGACAGGGGATCGGGGAGCTGTTTTTT	CASRMGQGIGELFF
TRBD2	TRBV5-1	TRBJ2-5	18	.	TGCGCCAGCAGCTCCGGACTAGCGGGGGGGCGTTTGCAAGAGACCCAGTACTTC	CASSSGLAGGRLQETQYF
TRBD1	TRBV7-7	TRBJ1-5	15	.	TGTGCCAGCAGCTACACAGGGGGCCGCAATCAGCCCCAGCATTTT	CASSYTGGRNQPQHF
TRBD2	TRBV5-1	TRBJ2-1	18	.	TGCGCCAGCAGCTTGCGAGGTCAGTCGAGCGGGGTCCGCAATGAGCAGTTCTTC	CASSLRGQSSGVRNEQFF
.	TRBV3-1/TRBV3-2	TRBJ2-3	14	.	TGTGCCAGCAGCCCCGAGGGCACCTCAGATACGCAGTATTTT	CASSPEGTSDTQYF
.	TRBV7-2	TRBJ1-6	14	.	TGTGCCAGCAGTAGGAGTATCGGCGATTCACCCCTCCACTTT	CASSRSIGDSPLHF
.	TRBV6-1	TRBJ1-5	15	.	TGTGCCAGCAGTGAGACAGGTCATAGCAATCAGCCCCAGCATTTT	CASSETGHSNQPQHF
.	TRBV19	TRBJ1-2	13	.	TGTGCCAGTAGTCCGACAGCTAACTATGGCTACACCTTC	CASSPTANYGYTF
.	TRBV21-1	TRBJ1-1	15	.	TGTGCCAGCAGCGCCTACAGGTCACTGGGGCTTGAAGCTTTCTTT	CASSAYRSLGLEAFF
.	TRBV19	TRBJ1-5	19	.	TGTGCCAGTAGTATAGAGGGCAGGGCCTCGGCAAAGGGAATGCATCCCCAGCATTTT	CASSIEGRASAKGMHPQHF
TRBD1	TRBV7-9	TRBJ2-6	15	once	TGTGCCAGCAGCACAGGGGGCTCTGGGGCCAACGTCCTGACTTTC	CASSTGGSGANVLTF
.	TRBV21-1	TRBJ2-5	16	.	TGTGCCAGCAGCAAAGCCAGGGACAGGCACCAAGAGACCCAGTACTTC	CASSKARDRHQETQYF